A single T cell receptor beta chain is shown here with its context. What it binds is unknown. Germline CDR1 is LGHNA and CDR2 is YSLEER. V lost 0 bases to trimming and J lost 4 bases, with 7 bases between them. CDR3 length: 14 residues. The donors formed part of the approximately 120-subject validation cohort, distinct from the roughly 700-subject first cohort. This sample is drawn from a study of cytomegalovirus exposure and HLA in healthy donors. Profiled with immunoSEQ multiplex PCR; TCRdb holds only in-frame clones, not every one. This sample carries about 160,000 clones, 96% of them seen once, and the ten largest clones take around 0.9%. Notes on the study in general: According to a subsequent analysis, TCR clusters from the first cohort were inclined to appear together in the 100 to 150 validation repertoires.

This TCR was recovered from a woman aged 18-30 years in good health and CMV-seronegative. The chain joins TRBV4-3 to TRBJ1-5; D is undetermined. Sequencing input: PBMCs. The CDR3, as DNA: TGCGCCAGCAGCCAAGATGGCCGTAATCAGCCCCAGCATTTT. Translating gives CASSQDGRNQPQHF.